Listed here are 17 T cell receptor beta chains from one sample, sequenced in a study of cytomegalovirus exposure and HLA in healthy donors (dated by TCRdb to 2016 to 2017). Library construction relied on the immunoSEQ multiplex PCR assay. The multiplex PCR relied on a mix of 60 forward primers for TCR Vbeta segments and 13 reverse primers for TCR Jbeta segments. The clones in this table, taken by TCRdb from immuneACCESS, are in-frame only. Not every clone is retained; where verified, under half of the shortfall comes from an unresolved V gene, and the cause of the rest is unknown. This sample's table carries 50,000 to 70,000 clones. Together, the top ten hold approximately 4% of the sample. The specimen was PBMCs. These receptor sequences come from a woman between 18 and 29 years old in good health and CMV-seronegative.

The rearrangement uses TRBV29-1 and TRBJ1-1; D unresolved. V was clipped by 0 bases and J by 4 bases, with 9 bases between them. This CDR3 has 13 residues. Germline lookup yields CDR1 SQVTM and CDR2 ANQGSEA. This CDR3 reads CSVEDLTVTEAFF. The CDR3, as DNA: TGCAGCGTTGAAGATTTAACGGTCACTGAAGCTTTCTTT.

The rearrangement links TRBV6-6 to TRBJ1-1; 8 positions match TRBD1. Germline V gene lookup returns CDR1 MNHNY and CDR2 SVGAGI (reference sequence). This CDR3 comprises 15 residues. V gave up 7 bases and J gave up 4 bases; unmatched junction bases: 11. CDR3 bases: TGTGCCAGCAACCACCCAGGGCAGGGGGCCACTGAAGCTTTCTTT. Its protein product is CASNHPGQGATEAFF.

The rearrangement links TRBV29-1 to TRBJ2-1; D is perhaps TRBD2 (5 bases). This CDR3 has 12 amino acids. Germline CDR1 is SQVTM and CDR2 is ANQGSEA. V was clipped by 5 bases and J by 7 bases, with 12 bases between them. The CDR3 loop reads CSVSWSGNEQFF. The CDR3 DNA is TGCAGCGTTTCCTGGAGCGGTAATGAGCAGTTCTTC.

The rearrangement links TRBV6-1 to TRBJ2-7, with 12 positions matching TRBD2. V trimming: 7 bases; J trimming: 1 base; junction bases outside the gene matches: 5. The germline CDR1 and CDR2 sequences are MNHNS and SASEGT. The CDR3 extends over 15 amino acids. In DNA form, the CDR3 reads TGTGCCAGCAAAGCTAGCGGGGGGGTTTCCTACGAGCAGTACTTC. Translating gives CASKASGGVSYEQYF.

This chain uses TRBV5-8 with TRBJ1-2; unclear D gene. V gave up 2 bases and J gave up 2 bases, with 7 bases separating them. CDR3 length: 13 amino acids. Germline V gene sequence: CDR1 SGHTS, CDR2 YDEGEE. CDR3 protein: CASSFRGNYGYTF. CDR3 DNA sequence: TGTGCCAGCAGCTTTAGAGGGAACTATGGCTACACCTTC. The complete variable domain, with remaining parts taken from reference TRBV5-8 and TRBJ1-2, reads EAGVTQSPTHLIKTRGQQATLRCSPISGHTSVYWYQQALGLGLQFLLWYDEGEERNRGNFPPRFSGRQFPNYSSELNVNALELEDSALYLCASSFRGNYGYTFGSGTRLTVV.

This chain uses TRBV4-1 with TRBJ2-1, with 7 bases that match TRBD1. Per germline, CDR1 MGHRA and CDR2 YSYEKL. This CDR3 region has 17 residues. With 6 bases clipped from V and 5 bases from J, the junction kept 16 bases outside the gene matches. Written as DNA, the CDR3 is TGCGCCAGCAGGACTCACAGGGGACGCCACCCAAACAATGAGCAGTTCTTC. This gives the protein CASRTHRGRHPNNEQFF.

CDR3 loop: CSAQGHDEKLFF. CDR3 in DNA: TGCAGCGCTCAGGGGCACGATGAAAAACTGTTTTTT. The chain couples TRBV29-1 to TRBJ1-4; TRBD1 might be the D (6 bases). Germline V lookup: CDR1 SQVTM, CDR2 ANQGSEA. Trimming stripped 7 bases from V and 6 bases from J, with 12 bases between. The CDR3 contains 12 residues.

The rearrangement joins TRBV2 to TRBJ1-5; D is unresolved. Germline V gene sequence: CDR1 SNHLY, CDR2 FYNNEI. V was cut by 7 bases and J by 1 base, with 11 bases left in between. The CDR3 contains 14 residues. For the CDR3, the DNA is TGTGCCAGCACCGAGGGAAGGAGCAATCAGCCCCAGCATTTT. The encoded protein is CASTEGRSNQPQHF.

The chain couples TRBV7-9 to TRBJ2-7; D is undetermined. The germline V and J ends were trimmed by 5 bases and 3 bases, with 17 bases remaining between them. This CDR3 region has 15 residues. Germline assignment: CDR1 SEHNR and CDR2 FQNEAQ (reference sequence). Here the CDR3 reads CASSPSVSINYEQYF. DNA of the CDR3: TGTGCCAGCAGCCCTTCGGTTTCGATAAACTACGAGCAGTACTTC.

V gene TRBV14 combines with J gene TRBJ2-3; tentatively, D is TRBD2 (5 bases). This CDR3 region has 16 residues. V lost 1 base and J 7 bases, leaving 18 bases between the germline ends. CDR1 and CDR2 (germline): SGHDN, FVKESK. The CDR3 loop reads CASSQASGFSKNTQYF. CDR3 bases: TGTGCCAGCAGCCAAGCGTCGGGGTTTAGTAAGAATACGCAGTATTTT.

V gene TRBV7-9 combines with J gene TRBJ1-1; D is unresolved. Trimming stripped 3 bases from V and 9 bases from J, with 11 bases between. CDR3 length: 12 amino acids. Germline CDR1 SEHNR, CDR2 FQNEAQ (reference sequence). CDR3 amino acids: CASSFTRSQAFF. CDR3 coding DNA: TGTGCCAGCAGCTTCACCAGGTCCCAAGCTTTCTTT. Drawing the rest from reference TRBV7-9 and TRBJ1-1, the complete variable domain is DTGVSQNPRHKITKRGQNVTFRCDPISEHNRLYWYRQTLGQGPEFLTYFQNEAQLEKSRLLSDRFSAERPKGSFSTLEIQRTEQGDSAMYLCASSFTRSQAFFGQGTRLTVV.

The V call is TRBV5-1, the J call TRBJ1-3; TRBD1 agrees at 7 bases. This CDR3 is built from 15 residues. V shed 3 bases, J shed 2 bases, and the junction held 5 bases outside the gene matches. Germline assignment: CDR1 SGHRS and CDR2 YFSETQ. The CDR3 protein is CASSSMTGTGNTIYF. The CDR3 DNA reads as TGCGCCAGCAGCTCCATGACAGGGACTGGAAACACCATATATTTT.

The chain employs TRBV2 and TRBJ2-7; 7 positions match TRBD2. Germline lookup yields CDR1 SNHLY and CDR2 FYNNEI. J lost 5 bases, V lost 0 bases, and 7 bases had no gene match. The CDR3 contains 15 residues. The CDR3 nucleotides read TGTGCCAGCAGTGAAGCCAGCGGGGTCCTCCACGAGCAGTACTTC. Its translation: CASSEASGVLHEQYF.

V is TRBV30 and J is TRBJ2-2, with a weak D call TRBD1 (6 bases). The CDR3 contains 15 residues. Trimming stripped 2 bases from V and 5 bases from J, with 15 bases between. Germline lookup yields CDR1 GTSNPN and CDR2 SVGIG (reference sequence). CDR3 sequence (DNA): TGTGCCTGGAGTCCCCCCCAGGGGTGGACCGGGGAGCTGTTTTTT. Protein: CAWSPPQGWTGELFF.

The V gene is TRBV5-1, the J gene TRBJ2-5, with 13 bases lining up with TRBD2. CDR3 size: 16 residues. V lost 3 bases, J lost 0 bases, and 2 bases stayed unmatched. CDR1 and CDR2 (germline): SGHRS, YFSETQ. CDR3 sequence reads: CASSWTSGSYQETQYF. As DNA, the CDR3 is TGCGCCAGCAGCTGGACTAGCGGGAGTTACCAAGAGACCCAGTACTTC.

The chain employs TRBV9 and TRBJ2-7; 7 bases are shared with TRBD1. This CDR3 has 16 amino acids. V gave up 1 base and J gave up 5 bases; unmatched junction bases: 12. Germline lookup yields CDR1 SGDLS and CDR2 YYNGEE. CDR3 residues: CASSVSGETGPHEQYF. The CDR3 bases are TGTGCCAGCAGCGTAAGTGGGGAGACAGGGCCCCACGAGCAGTACTTC.

The V and J genes are TRBV13 and TRBJ2-7; D is perhaps TRBD2 (5 bases). CDR3 length equals 14 residues. V was shortened by 0 bases and J by 2 bases, with 8 bases between the two germline ends. Germline-derived CDR1 and CDR2 are PRHDT and FYEKMQ (reference sequence). CDR3 in amino acids: CASSLGGVAYEQYF. The CDR3, as DNA: TGTGCCAGCAGCTTAGGCGGGGTTGCCTACGAGCAGTACTTC.